One sample yielded the 28 T cell receptor beta chains listed below, sequenced in a study of a mutant IDH1 vaccine in newly diagnosed glioma. The table came from immunoSEQ multiplex PCR; TCRdb's copy has only in-frame clones and leaves some out. Of 55,000 to 70,000 clones in the sample, over 75% are singletons; the top ten hold 1.5% to 2.5%. Antigens for these TCRs are unknown. As for time point: week 11, during vaccination. The investigators gave 300 ug of mutant IDH1 20-mer peptide in each vaccine dose, together with topical imiquimod. The specimen comprised PBMCs, sampled from a glioma patient whose treatment included an IDH1 peptide vaccine. All receptors derive from a man aged 40-55 years with glioma.

The chain recombines TRBV7-2 with TRBJ1-1, with TRBD1 matching over 7 bases. The CDR3 sequence is 17 residues long. Germline assignment: CDR1 SGHTA and CDR2 FQGNSA. V lost 2 bases to trimming and J lost 1 base; unmatched junction nucleotides: 10. The CDR3 nucleotides are TGTGCCAGCAGCTTACGGAGTGGGGGACAGAGGAACACTGAAGCTTTCTTT. Translation: CASSLRSGGQRNTEAFF.

The CDR3 sequence is CASSSSGTDGYGYTF. Here the CDR3 DNA reads TGTGCCAGCAGCTCATCCGGGACAGACGGCTATGGCTACACCTTC. The V gene is TRBV7-9, the J gene TRBJ1-2; 7 bases map to TRBD1. Trimming at V came to 4 bases and at J to 4 bases, leaving 9 bases not matched to a gene. This CDR3 is 15 amino acids long. Germline V lookup: CDR1 SEHNR, CDR2 FQNEAQ (reference sequence).

The chain employs TRBV14 and TRBJ2-7; D unresolved. V was trimmed by 5 bases and J by 1 base, leaving 12 bases between them. From germline, CDR1 is SGHDN and CDR2 FVKESK. The CDR3 totals 14 residues. The CDR3 reads CASSKLGFSYEQYV. In nucleotides, the CDR3 is TGTGCCAGCAGCAAACTGGGGTTTTCCTACGAGCAGTACGTC.

The chain links TRBV14 to TRBJ2-1; 8 bases are shared with TRBD1. The V gene end was trimmed by 5 bases and the J gene end by 6 bases; junction bases not matched to a gene: 3. The CDR3 is made up of 13 amino acids. CDR1 is SGHDN and CDR2 is FVKESK in the germline V gene. DNA of the CDR3: TGTGCCAGCAGCGCGGGGACAGGCAATGAGCAGTTCTTC. Amino acids: CASSAGTGNEQFF. The variable domain in full, with the rest retrieved from reference TRBV14 and TRBJ2-1, is EAGVTQFPSHSVIEKGQTVTLRCDPISGHDNLYWYRRVMGKEIKFLLHFVKESKQDESGMPNNRFLAERTGGTYSTLKVQPAELEDSGVYFCASSAGTGNEQFFGPGTRLTVL.

The genes are TRBV7-8 and TRBJ2-1; 7 bases agree with TRBD1. The CDR3 is 15 residues long. CDR1 is SGHVS and CDR2 is FQNEAQ in the germline V gene. Trimming cost V 4 bases and J 7 bases; bases outside gene matches: 10. The CDR3 loop is CASSSPTGILNEQFF. The CDR3 nucleotides read TGTGCCAGCAGCTCGCCGACAGGGATATTAAATGAGCAGTTCTTC.

The chain is built from TRBV2 and TRBJ2-1, with TRBD2 as a possible D gene (6 bases). Germline values: CDR1 SNHLY, CDR2 FYNNEI. The CDR3 spans 15 residues. Trimming removed 4 bases at V and 8 bases at J, with 18 bases between. CDR3 protein: CASSVGAGRSDEQFF. CDR3 nucleotide sequence: TGTGCCAGCAGTGTTGGAGCAGGGAGGTCAGATGAGCAGTTCTTC.

The J gene is TRBJ1-3, the V gene TRBV30, with D uncertain. The CDR3 covers 14 residues. Germline V gives CDR1 GTSNPN, CDR2 SVGIG (reference sequence). Trimming cost V 0 bases and J 0 bases, with 6 bases left between them. The CDR3 is CAWSVNLSGNTIYF. CDR3 in DNA: TGTGCCTGGAGTGTCAATCTCTCTGGAAACACCATATATTTT.

The chain has TRBV11-2 and TRBJ1-2; D is perhaps TRBD1 (5 bases). Germline CDR1 reads SGHAT; CDR2 reads FQNNGV. Trimming removed 0 bases at V and 1 base at J, with 9 bases between. This CDR3 region has 15 residues. The CDR3, as DNA: TGTGCCAGCAGCTTAGAGCACGGGGGTAACTATGGCTACACCTTC. Its protein product is CASSLEHGGNYGYTF. The full variable domain, its missing parts supplied by reference TRBV11-2 and TRBJ1-2, is EAGVAQSPRYKIIEKRQSVAFWCNPISGHATLYWYQQILGQGPKLLIQFQNNGVVDDSQLPKDRFSAERLKGVDSTLKIQPAKLEDSAVYLCASSLEHGGNYGYTFGSGTRLTVV.

V usage is TRBV4-2 and J usage is TRBJ1-2; possible D gene TRBD1, 5 bases. Trimming removed 4 bases at V and 3 bases at J, with 9 bases between. Germline V gene sequence: CDR1 LGHNA, CDR2 YNFKEQ. This CDR3 region has 13 residues. This CDR3 is CASSPQGDYGYTF. CDR3 sequence (DNA): TGTGCCAGCAGCCCCCAGGGAGACTATGGCTACACCTTC.

This chain joins TRBV7-9 and TRBJ1-5; D not certain. V was pared by 4 bases and J by 3 bases, with 4 bases between. The CDR3 is 12 residues long. Germline loops: CDR1 SEHNR, CDR2 FQNEAQ (reference sequence). CDR3 residues: CASSYTNQPQHF. The DNA of the CDR3 is TGTGCCAGCAGCTATACCAATCAGCCCCAGCATTTT. The full variable domain, with the rest looked up from reference TRBV7-9 and TRBJ1-5, is DTGVSQNPRHKITKRGQNVTFRCDPISEHNRLYWYRQTLGQGPEFLTYFQNEAQLEKSRLLSDRFSAERPKGSFSTLEIQRTEQGDSAMYLCASSYTNQPQHFGDGTRLSIL.

This clone is a singleton in its sample. V gene TRBV28 combines with J gene TRBJ1-2; D unresolved. V was trimmed by 8 bases and J by 7 bases, leaving 23 bases between them. Germline values: CDR1 MDHEN, CDR2 SYDVKM. The CDR3 sequence is 15 residues long. The CDR3 region is CASLPKTVKAIGYTF. CDR3 nucleotide sequence: TGTGCCAGCCTCCCTAAAACGGTGAAGGCTATTGGCTACACCTTC.

V gene TRBV28 combines with J gene TRBJ2-7; D may be TRBD2 (5 bases). There are 17 residues in the CDR3. Deletions cut 6 bases from V and 0 bases from J, with 21 bases between. CDR1 is MDHEN, CDR2 SYDVKM, per germline. CDR3 in amino acids: CASSSFSRRAGSYEQYF. The CDR3 DNA follows: TGTGCCAGCAGCTCATTTAGCCGACGGGCGGGCTCCTACGAGCAGTACTTC.

The chain carries TRBV5-4 and TRBJ2-3; 14 bases are a match to TRBD2. The V segment lost 2 bases and the J segment 5 bases; nucleotides outside the gene matches: 7. Germline values: CDR1 SGHNT, CDR2 YYREEE (reference sequence). There are 17 residues in the CDR3. The CDR3 is CASSLMRGLAGEDTQYF. CDR3 DNA sequence: TGTGCCAGCAGCTTAATGAGGGGACTAGCGGGAGAAGATACGCAGTATTTT.

The chain employs TRBV9 and TRBJ1-1; D ambiguous. Trimming pared 0 bases from V and 2 bases from J, leaving 5 bases between. Per germline, CDR1 SGDLS and CDR2 YYNGEE. The CDR3 is 13 amino acids. CDR3 sequence: CASSVAPNTEAFF. The CDR3 DNA reads as TGTGCCAGCAGCGTAGCCCCCAACACTGAAGCTTTCTTT.

This clone was detected a few times. The rearrangement joins TRBV2 to TRBJ2-1; maybe TRBD2 (5 bases). Trimming took off 8 bases at V and 3 bases at J, with 17 bases between the two ends. Germline CDR1 reads SNHLY; CDR2 reads FYNNEI. The CDR3 spans 15 residues. Written as DNA, the CDR3 is TGTGCCAGCCATTGGGGAGCCGAACTCTACAATGAGCAGTTCTTC. Its protein is CASHWGAELYNEQFF.

This CDR3 reads CASSEKRGRRYEQYV. The CDR3, as DNA: TGTGCCAGCAGTGAAAAGCGGGGGAGGAGATACGAGCAGTACGTC. The gene calls are TRBV6-1 and TRBJ2-7, with TRBD2 matching over 8 bases. The CDR3 loop spans 15 amino acids. Germline CDR1 MNHNS, CDR2 SASEGT. V shed 2 bases and J 4 bases; nucleotides not matched to a gene: 7.

The genes are TRBV5-1 and TRBJ1-6; 9 nucleotides line up with TRBD1. Germline loops: CDR1 SGHRS, CDR2 YFSETQ. The V gene end was trimmed by 5 bases and the J gene end by 6 bases; junction bases not matched to a gene: 6. The CDR3 sequence is 15 residues long. The CDR3 coding sequence is TGCGCCAGCAGATCGGGACAGGGATTTAATTCACCCCTCCACTTT. Encoded protein: CASRSGQGFNSPLHF.

On this clone itself: Germline and junction disagree at one end, which may indicate a read error. The chain employs TRBV10-2 and TRBJ2-5; D ambiguous. This CDR3 contains 12 residues. From germline, CDR1 is WSHSY and CDR2 SAAADI. CDR3 residues: CASGDSQETQYF. CDR3 bases: TGCGCCAGCGGTGACTCACAAGAGACCCAGTACTTC.

This chain uses TRBV5-1 with TRBJ2-1; maybe TRBD2 (7 bases). Germline lookup yields CDR1 SGHRS and CDR2 YFSETQ. The CDR3 contains 15 residues. V shed 5 bases and J shed 8 bases, with 20 bases lying between them. CDR3: CASSIEGGGSHEQFF. Here the CDR3 DNA reads TGCGCCAGCAGTATCGAAGGGGGGGGCTCCCATGAGCAGTTCTTC.

The gene calls are TRBV2 and TRBJ1-3; 9 positions agree with TRBD1. Germline V gene lookup returns CDR1 SNHLY and CDR2 FYNNEI. The junction had 0 bases not matched to a gene; V was cut back by 6 bases and J by 0 bases. This CDR3 comprises 14 residues. The CDR3 DNA reads as TGTGCCAGCAGGGACAGGGGCTCTGGAAACACCATATATTTT. It translates to CASRDRGSGNTIYF.

This clone appeared a few times. The J gene is TRBJ1-4, the V gene TRBV28, with a possible D match to TRBD1 (5 bases). Germline values: CDR1 MDHEN, CDR2 SYDVKM. The length of the CDR3 is 16 residues. Trimming left V 2 bases short and J 0 bases short, with 10 bases between. In DNA, the CDR3 is TGTGCCAGCAGTTTACGGGGGTCCACAACTAATGAAAAACTGTTTTTT. This codes for CASSLRGSTTNEKLFF.

This clone was observed a single time. The rearrangement links TRBV4-3 to TRBJ1-1; TRBD1 matches 7 bases. The CDR3 contains 14 residues. Germline V CDR1 and CDR2: LGHNA, YSLEER. Trimming cost V 7 bases and J 1 base; bases outside gene matches: 6. In nucleotides, the CDR3 is TGCGCCAGCACCCCCGGGACAGCGAACACTGAAGCTTTCTTT. Translation: CASTPGTANTEAFF.

This clone was detected a few times. The chain links TRBV6-4 to TRBJ2-1; the match to TRBD2 covers 9 bases. The J segment lost 1 base and the V segment lost 0 bases, leaving 1 base of the junction unmatched. The CDR3 runs to 16 residues. Germline V gene sequence: CDR1 MRHNA, CDR2 SNTAGT. The CDR3 region has the DNA TGTGCCAGCAGTGACTCTGCGGGAGGGTCCTACAATGAGCAGTTCTTC. It is translated as CASSDSAGGSYNEQFF.

V usage is TRBV5-1 and J usage is TRBJ2-1; D gene uncertain. Deletions cut 3 bases from V and 0 bases from J, with 10 bases between. The CDR3 length is 15 residues. Per germline, CDR1 SGHRS and CDR2 YFSETQ. CDR3 residues: CASSSTPSSYNEQFF. Written as DNA, the CDR3 is TGCGCCAGCAGCTCTACCCCTAGCTCCTACAATGAGCAGTTCTTC.

V usage is TRBV6-5 and J usage is TRBJ1-3, with D perhaps matching TRBD1 (5 bases). From germline, CDR1 is MNHEY and CDR2 SVGAGI. This CDR3 spans 12 amino acids. V dropped 9 bases and J dropped 9 bases, with 15 bases sitting between them. The CDR3 nucleotides are TGTGCCAGTGGGACCTCGAGGGGCACCATATATTTT. Translating it yields CASGTSRGTIYF.

This sequence joins TRBV5-4 and TRBJ2-3; no clear D gene. Germline CDR1 is SGHNT and CDR2 is YYREEE (reference sequence). V gave up 4 bases and J gave up 3 bases, with 12 bases separating them. The CDR3 sequence is 14 residues long. In nucleotides, the CDR3 is TGTGCCAGCAGCCCCGCGACACTGACAGATACGCAGTATTTT. Translation gives CASSPATLTDTQYF.

This chain links TRBV9 with TRBJ2-2, with 7 bases lining up with TRBD1. The V gene end was trimmed by 7 bases and the J gene end by 6 bases; junction bases not matched to a gene: 12. The CDR3 is 15 residues long. In germline, CDR1 is SGDLS, CDR2 YYNGEE. Here the CDR3 reads CASREMDRPPGELFF. The CDR3, as DNA: TGTGCCAGCCGCGAGATGGACAGGCCGCCCGGGGAGCTGTTTTTT.

This chain uses TRBV7-9 with TRBJ2-1; D gene ambiguous. The CDR3 is 16 amino acids. With 2 bases removed from V and 8 bases from J, the gap between germline ends came to 19 bases. Germline values: CDR1 SEHNR, CDR2 FQNEAQ (reference sequence). The chain's CDR3 is CASSLKPQVGFDEQFF. The CDR3 nucleotides are TGTGCCAGCAGCTTAAAACCCCAGGTTGGATTCGATGAGCAGTTCTTC.